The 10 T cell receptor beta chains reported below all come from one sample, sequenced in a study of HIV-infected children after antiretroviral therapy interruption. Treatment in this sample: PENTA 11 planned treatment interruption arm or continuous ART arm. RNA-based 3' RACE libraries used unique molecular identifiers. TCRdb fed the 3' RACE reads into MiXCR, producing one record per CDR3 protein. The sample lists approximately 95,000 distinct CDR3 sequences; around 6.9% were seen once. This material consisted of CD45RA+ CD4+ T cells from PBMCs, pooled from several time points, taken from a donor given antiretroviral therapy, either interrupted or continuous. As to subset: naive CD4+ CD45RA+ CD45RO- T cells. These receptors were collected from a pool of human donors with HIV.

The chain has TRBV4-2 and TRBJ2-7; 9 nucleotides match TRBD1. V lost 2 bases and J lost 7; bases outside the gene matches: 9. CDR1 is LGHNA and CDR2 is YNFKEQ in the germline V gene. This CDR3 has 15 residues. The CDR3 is CASSQRGQGMGEQYF. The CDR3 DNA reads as TGTGCCAGCAGCCAACGGGGACAGGGTATGGGGGAGCAGTACTTC.

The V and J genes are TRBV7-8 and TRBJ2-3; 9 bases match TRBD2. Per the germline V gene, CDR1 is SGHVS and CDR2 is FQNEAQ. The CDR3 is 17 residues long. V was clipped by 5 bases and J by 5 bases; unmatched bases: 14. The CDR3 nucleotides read TGTGCCAGCAGCGTAGGGGTCGGCGGGGGGGATCAAGATACGCAGTATTTT. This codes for CASSVGVGGGDQDTQYF.

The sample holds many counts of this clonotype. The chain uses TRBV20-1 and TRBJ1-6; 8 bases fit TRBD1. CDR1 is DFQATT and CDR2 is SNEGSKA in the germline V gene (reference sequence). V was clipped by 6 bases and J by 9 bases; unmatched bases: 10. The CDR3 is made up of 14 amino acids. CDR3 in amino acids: CSAVRTGSTSPLHF. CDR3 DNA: TGCAGTGCCGTCCGGACAGGGTCCACTTCACCCCTCCACTTT.

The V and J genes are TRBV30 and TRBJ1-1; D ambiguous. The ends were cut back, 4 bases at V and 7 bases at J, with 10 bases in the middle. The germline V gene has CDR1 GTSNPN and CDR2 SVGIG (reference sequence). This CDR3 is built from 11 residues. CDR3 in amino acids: CAWIGIHEAFF. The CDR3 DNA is TGTGCCTGGATCGGCATCCATGAAGCTTTCTTT.

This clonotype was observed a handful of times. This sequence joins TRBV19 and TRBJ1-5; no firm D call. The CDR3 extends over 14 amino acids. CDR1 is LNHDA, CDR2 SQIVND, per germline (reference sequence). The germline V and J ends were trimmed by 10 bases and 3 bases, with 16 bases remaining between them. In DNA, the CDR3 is TGTGCCACGACCGCTCGACAAGACAATCAGCCCCAGCATTTT. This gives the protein CATTARQDNQPQHF.

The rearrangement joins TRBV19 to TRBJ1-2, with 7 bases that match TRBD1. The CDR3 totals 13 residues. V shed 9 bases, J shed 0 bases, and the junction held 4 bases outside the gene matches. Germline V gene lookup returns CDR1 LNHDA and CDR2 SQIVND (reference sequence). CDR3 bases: TGTGCCAGCCAGGACAGGTCTAACTATGGCTACACCTTC. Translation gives CASQDRSNYGYTF.

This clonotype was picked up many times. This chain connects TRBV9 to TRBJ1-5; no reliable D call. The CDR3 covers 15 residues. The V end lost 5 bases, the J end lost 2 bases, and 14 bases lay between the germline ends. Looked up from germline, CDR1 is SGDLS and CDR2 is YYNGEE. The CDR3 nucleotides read TGTGCCAGCAGGAACCATGTAGGTGGCAATCAGCCCCAGCATTTT. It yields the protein CASRNHVGGNQPQHF.

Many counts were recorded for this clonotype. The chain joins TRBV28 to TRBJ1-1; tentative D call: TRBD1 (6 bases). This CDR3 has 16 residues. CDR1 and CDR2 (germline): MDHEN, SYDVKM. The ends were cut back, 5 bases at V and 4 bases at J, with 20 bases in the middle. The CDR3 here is CASSLHGQGQRTEAFF. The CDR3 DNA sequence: TGTGCCAGCAGTCTCCACGGGCAGGGGCAACGCACTGAAGCTTTCTTT.

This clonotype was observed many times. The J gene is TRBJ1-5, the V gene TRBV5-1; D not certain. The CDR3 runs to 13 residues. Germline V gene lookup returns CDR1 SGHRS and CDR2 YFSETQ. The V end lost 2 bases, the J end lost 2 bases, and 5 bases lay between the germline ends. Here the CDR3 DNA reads TGCGCCAGCAGCTTAACGGGCAATCAGCCCCAGCATTTT. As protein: CASSLTGNQPQHF.

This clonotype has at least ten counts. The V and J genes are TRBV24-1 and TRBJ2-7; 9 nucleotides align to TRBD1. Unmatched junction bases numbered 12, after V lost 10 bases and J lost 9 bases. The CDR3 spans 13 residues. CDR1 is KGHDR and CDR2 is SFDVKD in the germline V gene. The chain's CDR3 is CATSPGQGLGQYF. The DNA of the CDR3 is TGTGCCACTTCCCCGGGACAGGGTCTTGGGCAGTACTTC.